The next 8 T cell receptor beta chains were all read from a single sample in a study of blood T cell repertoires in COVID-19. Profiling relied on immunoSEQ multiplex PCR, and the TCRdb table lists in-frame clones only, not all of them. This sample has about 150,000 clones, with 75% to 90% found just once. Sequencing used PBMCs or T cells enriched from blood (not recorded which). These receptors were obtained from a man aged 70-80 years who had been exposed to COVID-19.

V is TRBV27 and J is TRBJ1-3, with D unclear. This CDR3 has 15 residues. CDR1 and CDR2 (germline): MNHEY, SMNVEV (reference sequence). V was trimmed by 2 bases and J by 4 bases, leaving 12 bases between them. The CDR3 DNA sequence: TGTGCCAGCAGTTTAAGCGGACGAGGGGGAAACACCATATATTTT. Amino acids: CASSLSGRGGNTIYF.

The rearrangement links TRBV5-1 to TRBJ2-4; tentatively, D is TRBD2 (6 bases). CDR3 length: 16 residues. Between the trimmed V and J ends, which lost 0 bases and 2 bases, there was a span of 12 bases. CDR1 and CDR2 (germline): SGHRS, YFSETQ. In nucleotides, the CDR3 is TGCGCCAGCAGCTTGGTAGTCGGGAGTTCCAAAAACATTCAGTACTTC. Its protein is CASSLVVGSSKNIQYF.

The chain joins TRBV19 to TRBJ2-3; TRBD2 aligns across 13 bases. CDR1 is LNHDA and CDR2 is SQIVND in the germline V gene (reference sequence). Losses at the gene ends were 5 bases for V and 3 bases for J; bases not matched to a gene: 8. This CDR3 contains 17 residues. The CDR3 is CASSLSLTSGRTDTQYF. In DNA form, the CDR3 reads TGTGCCAGTAGTCTCTCCTTGACTAGCGGGAGGACAGATACGCAGTATTTT. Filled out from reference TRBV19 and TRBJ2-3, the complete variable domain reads DGGITQSPKYLFRKEGQNVTLSCEQNLNHDAMYWYRQDPGQGLRLIYYSQIVNDFQKGDIAEGYSVSREKKESFPLTVTSAQKNPTAFYLCASSLSLTSGRTDTQYFGPGTRLTVL.

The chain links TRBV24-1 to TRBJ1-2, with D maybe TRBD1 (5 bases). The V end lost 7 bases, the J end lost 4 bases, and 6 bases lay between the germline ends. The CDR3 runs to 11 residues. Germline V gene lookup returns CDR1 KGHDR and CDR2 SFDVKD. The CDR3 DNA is TGTGCCACCAGAGACAGCTATGGCTACACCTTC. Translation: CATRDSYGYTF.

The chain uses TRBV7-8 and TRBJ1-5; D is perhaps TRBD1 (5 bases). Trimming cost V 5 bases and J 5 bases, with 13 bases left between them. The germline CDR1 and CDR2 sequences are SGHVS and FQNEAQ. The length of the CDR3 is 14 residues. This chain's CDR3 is CASSTSQGYQPQHF. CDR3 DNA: TGTGCCAGCAGCACCTCGCAGGGATATCAGCCCCAGCATTTT. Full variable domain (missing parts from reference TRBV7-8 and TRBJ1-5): GAGVSQSPRYKVAKRGQDVALRCDPISGHVSLFWYQQALGQGPEFLTYFQNEAQLDKSGLPSDRFFAERPEGSVSTLKIQRTQQEDSAVYLCASSTSQGYQPQHFGDGTRLSIL.

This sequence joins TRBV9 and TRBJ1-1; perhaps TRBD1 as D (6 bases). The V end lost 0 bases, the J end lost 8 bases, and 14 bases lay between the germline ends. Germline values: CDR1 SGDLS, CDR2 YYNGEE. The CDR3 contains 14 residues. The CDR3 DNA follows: TGTGCCAGCAGCGTAGCTCCGGCAGGGGCGGAAGCTTTCTTT. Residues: CASSVAPAGAEAFF.

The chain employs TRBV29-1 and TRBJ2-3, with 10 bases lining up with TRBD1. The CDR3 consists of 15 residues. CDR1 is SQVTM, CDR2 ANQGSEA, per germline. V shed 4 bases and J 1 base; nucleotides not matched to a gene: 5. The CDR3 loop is CSVVGTGVGTDTQYF. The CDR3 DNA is TGCAGCGTTGTGGGGACAGGGGTTGGCACAGATACGCAGTATTTT.

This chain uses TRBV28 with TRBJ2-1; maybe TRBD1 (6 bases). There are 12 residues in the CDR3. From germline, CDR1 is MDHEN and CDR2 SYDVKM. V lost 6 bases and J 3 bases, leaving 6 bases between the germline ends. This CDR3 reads CASRQGYNEQFF. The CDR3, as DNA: TGTGCCAGCAGACAGGGCTACAATGAGCAGTTCTTC.